The sequence of this T cell receptor beta chain was determined in a study of cytomegalovirus exposure and HLA in healthy donors. 13 Jbeta primers and 60 Vbeta primers were used for the PCR. The repertoire was sequenced with immunoSEQ multiplex PCR; TCRdb's copy has only in-frame clones and lacks some. The sample consists of about 200,000 clones, approximately 81% of them appearing once. Germline CDR1 MGHRA, CDR2 YSYEKL. The CDR3 extends over 15 amino acids. The V end was cut by 5 bases, the J end by 0 bases, with 11 bases between. As to this clone: Its specificity is not known.

General observations from the study: In a later analysis, TCR beta V- and J-gene trimming was associated with a missense DCLRE1C variant.

V and J are TRBV4-1 and TRBJ1-3; the D is unclear. Sequencing was carried out using PBMCs. The sequence came from a man aged 25 to 40 in good health and CMV-seronegative. The CDR3 bases are TGCGCCAGCAGCTCCCGTCTTGTCTCTGGAAACACCATATATTTT. Translated: CASSSRLVSGNTIYF.